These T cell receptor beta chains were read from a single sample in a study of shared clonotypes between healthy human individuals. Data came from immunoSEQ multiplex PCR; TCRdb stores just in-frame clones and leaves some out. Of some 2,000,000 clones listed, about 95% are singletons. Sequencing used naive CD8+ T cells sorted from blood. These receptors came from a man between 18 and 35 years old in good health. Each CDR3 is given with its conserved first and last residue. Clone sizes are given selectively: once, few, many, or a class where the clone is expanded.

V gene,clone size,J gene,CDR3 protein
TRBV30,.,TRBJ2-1,CAWSDSGPEQFF
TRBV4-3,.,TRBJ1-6,CASSRLGGGNNSPLHF
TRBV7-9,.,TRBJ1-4,CASSLVTGGEKLFF
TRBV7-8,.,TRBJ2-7,CASSLAFYEQYF
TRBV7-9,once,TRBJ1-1,CASSPRGRNTEAFF
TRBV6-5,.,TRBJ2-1,CASSAGQGRNEQFF
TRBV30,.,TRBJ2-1,CAWTQQNSYNEQFF
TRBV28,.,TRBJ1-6,CASRSDTSSNSPLHF
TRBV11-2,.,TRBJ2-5,CASSMFGVAGGLETQYF
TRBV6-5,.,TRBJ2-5,CASSYSGQGLQETQYF
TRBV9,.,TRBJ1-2,CASSVGGIGYGYTF
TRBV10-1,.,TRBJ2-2,CASSPRTGDTGELFF
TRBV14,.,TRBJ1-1,CASSRYSTEAFF
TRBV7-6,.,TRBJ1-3,CASSGGLYSGNTIYF
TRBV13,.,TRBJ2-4,CASSLRGIAKNIQYF
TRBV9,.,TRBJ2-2,CASSPIGLAGDTGELFF
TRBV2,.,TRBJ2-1,CASTFSGSGPYNEQFF
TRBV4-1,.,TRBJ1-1,CASSHSAATNTEAFF
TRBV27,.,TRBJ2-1,CASSFNGDNEQFF
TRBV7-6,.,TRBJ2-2,CASSPVGTENTGELFF
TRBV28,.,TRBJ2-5,CASSPVGEGDSETQYF
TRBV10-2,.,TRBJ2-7,CASSSNRNAEYEQYF
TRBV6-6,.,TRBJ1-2,CASSLGQGGYTF
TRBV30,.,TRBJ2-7,CAWSVDGHGGQYF
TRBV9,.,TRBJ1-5,CASSVGESNQPQHF
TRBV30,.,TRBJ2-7,CAWTTGTGPYEQYF
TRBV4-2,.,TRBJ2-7,CASSPTVGAGGYEQYF
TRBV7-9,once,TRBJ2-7,CASSSTPFEQYF
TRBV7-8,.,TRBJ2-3,CASSLGYRALGDTQYF